The clone carrying this T cell receptor (beta chain) was seen repeatedly, ten times or more. This specimen belongs to a study of blood T cells in healthy people across ages. A second PCR, run for about 7 to 11 cycles, used a sample-barcoded 5' primer plus a J-beta primer mix. TCRdb ran MiXCR on the 5' RACE reads and lists one entry per CDR3 protein. The data hold fewer than 2,000,000 distinct CDR3 sequences, with about 39% observed a single time. The receptor's source is a human donor in good health. The sample taken for sequencing was blood.

The CDR3 sequence is CASSQDTGANVLTF. The DNA of the CDR3 is TGCGCCAGCAGCCAGGATACTGGGGCCAACGTCCTGACTTTC. J is TRBJ2-6 and V is TRBV4-3; D remains unclear. The CDR3 runs to 14 residues. CDR1 LGHNA and CDR2 YSLEER come from the germline V gene. The V end was cut by 3 bases, the J end by 2 bases, with 5 bases between.